This record covers a single TCR beta chain. This entry is derived from a study of neurological immune-mediated disorders. The CDR3 loop spans 15 amino acids. The germline CDR1 and CDR2 sequences are KGHSH and LQKENI. V was clipped by 6 bases and J by 8 bases, with 19 bases between them. MiXCR, run by TCRdb on the 5' RACE reads, gives a single entry per CDR3 protein. There are 60,000 to 85,000 distinct CDR3 sequences in the sample; about 5.5% occur only once, and about 2% lies in the top ten. The chain employs TRBV18 and TRBJ1-4, with D perhaps TRBD1 (5 bases). This TCR came from a woman aged 30 to 39 with multiple sclerosis. Sequenced material: PBMCs. The CDR3 here is CASSPWGGGYEKLFF. As DNA, the CDR3 is TGTGCCAGCTCCCCCTGGGGGGGAGGCTACGAAAAACTGTTTTTT.